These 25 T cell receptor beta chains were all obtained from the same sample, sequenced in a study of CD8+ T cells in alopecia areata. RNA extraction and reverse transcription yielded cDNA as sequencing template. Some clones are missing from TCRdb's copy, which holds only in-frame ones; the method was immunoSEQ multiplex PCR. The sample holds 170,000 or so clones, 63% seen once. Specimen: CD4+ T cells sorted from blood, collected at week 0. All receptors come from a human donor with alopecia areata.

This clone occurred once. The chain's CDR3 is CASSVGPGQAGDEQYF. As DNA, the CDR3 is TGTGCCAGCAGCGTGGGTCCGGGACAGGCCGGGGACGAGCAGTACTTC. The chain uses TRBV9 and TRBJ2-7, with 8 bases identical to TRBD1. CDR3 length equals 16 residues. With 2 bases clipped from V and 5 bases from J, the junction kept 12 bases outside the gene matches. From germline, CDR1 is SGDLS and CDR2 YYNGEE.

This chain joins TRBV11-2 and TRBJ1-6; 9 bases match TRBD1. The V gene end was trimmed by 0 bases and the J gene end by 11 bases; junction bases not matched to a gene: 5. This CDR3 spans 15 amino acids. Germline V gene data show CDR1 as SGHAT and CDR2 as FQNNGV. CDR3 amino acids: CASSLDPRTGAPLHF. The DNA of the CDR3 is TGTGCCAGCAGCTTAGATCCCCGGACAGGGGCACCCCTCCACTTT.

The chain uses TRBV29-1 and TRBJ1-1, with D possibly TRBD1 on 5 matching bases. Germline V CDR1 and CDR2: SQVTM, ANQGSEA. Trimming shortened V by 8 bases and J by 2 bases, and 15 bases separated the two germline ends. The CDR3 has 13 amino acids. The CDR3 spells CSSGGSGNTEAFF. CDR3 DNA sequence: TGCAGCTCTGGGGGAAGTGGAAACACTGAAGCTTTCTTT.

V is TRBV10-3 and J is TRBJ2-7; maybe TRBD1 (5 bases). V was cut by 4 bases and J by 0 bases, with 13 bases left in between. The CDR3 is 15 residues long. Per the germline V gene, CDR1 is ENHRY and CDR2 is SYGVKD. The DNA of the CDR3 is TGTGCCATCAGTGGCCCGGACACAGCCTCCTACGAGCAGTACTTC. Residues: CAISGPDTASYEQYF.

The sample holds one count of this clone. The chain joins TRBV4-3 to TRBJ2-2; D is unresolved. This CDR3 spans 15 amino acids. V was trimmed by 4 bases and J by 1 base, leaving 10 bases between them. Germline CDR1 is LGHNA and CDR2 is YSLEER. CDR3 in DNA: TGCGCCAGCAGCCCAATGGCCCTGAACACCGGGGAGCTGTTTTTT. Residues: CASSPMALNTGELFF.

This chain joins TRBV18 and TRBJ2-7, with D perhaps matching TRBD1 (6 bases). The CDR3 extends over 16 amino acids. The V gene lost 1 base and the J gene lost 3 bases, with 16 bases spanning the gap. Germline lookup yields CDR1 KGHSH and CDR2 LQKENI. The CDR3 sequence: CASSPRDTISDYEQYF. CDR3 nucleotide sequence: TGTGCCAGCTCACCACGGGACACCATCTCGGACTACGAGCAGTACTTC.

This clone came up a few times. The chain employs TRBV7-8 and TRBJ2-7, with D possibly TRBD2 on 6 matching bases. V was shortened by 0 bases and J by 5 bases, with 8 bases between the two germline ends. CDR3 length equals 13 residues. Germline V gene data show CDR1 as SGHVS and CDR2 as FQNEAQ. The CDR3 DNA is TGTGCCAGCAGCTTAGCGGGGGGTAACGAGCAGTACTTC. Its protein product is CASSLAGGNEQYF.

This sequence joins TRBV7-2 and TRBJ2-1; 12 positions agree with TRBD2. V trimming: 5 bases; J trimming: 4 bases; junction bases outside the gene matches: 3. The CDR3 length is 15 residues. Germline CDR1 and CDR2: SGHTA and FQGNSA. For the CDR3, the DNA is TGTGCCAGCAGCCCTACTAGCGGGGGGTACAATGAGCAGTTCTTC. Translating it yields CASSPTSGGYNEQFF.

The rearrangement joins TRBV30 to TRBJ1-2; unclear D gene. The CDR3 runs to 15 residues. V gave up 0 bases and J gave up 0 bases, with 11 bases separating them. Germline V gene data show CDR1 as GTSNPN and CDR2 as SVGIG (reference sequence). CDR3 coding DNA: TGTGCCTGGAGTGTTTATCCAGCGACTAACTATGGCTACACCTTC. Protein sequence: CAWSVYPATNYGYTF. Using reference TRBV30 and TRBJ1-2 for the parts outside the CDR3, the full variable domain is SQTIHQWPATLVQPVGSPLSLECTVEGTSNPNLYWYRQAAGRGLQLLFYSVGIGQISSEVPQNLSASRPQDRQFILSSKKLLLSDSGFYLCAWSVYPATNYGYTFGSGTRLTVV.

CDR3 sequence: CASSPRILGGYNEQFF. As DNA, the CDR3 is TGTGCCAGCAGCCCCCGAATCTTGGGCGGCTACAATGAGCAGTTCTTC. The chain uses TRBV7-3 and TRBJ2-1; D not resolved. This CDR3 has 16 residues. The germline gives CDR1 SGHTA, CDR2 FQGTGA. The V end was cut by 5 bases, the J end by 3 bases, with 17 bases between.

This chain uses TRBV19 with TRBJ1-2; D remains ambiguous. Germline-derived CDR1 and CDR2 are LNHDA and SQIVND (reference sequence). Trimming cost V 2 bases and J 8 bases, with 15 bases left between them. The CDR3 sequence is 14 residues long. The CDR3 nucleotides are TGTGCCAGTAGTATACCGGATCCCCTAAGGGGCTACACCTTC. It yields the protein CASSIPDPLRGYTF.

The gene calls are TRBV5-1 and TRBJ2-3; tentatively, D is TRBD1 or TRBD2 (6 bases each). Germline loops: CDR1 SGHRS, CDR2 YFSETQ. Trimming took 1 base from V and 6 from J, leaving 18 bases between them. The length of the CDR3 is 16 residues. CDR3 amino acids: CASSLLPGAEMDTQYF. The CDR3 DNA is TGCGCCAGCAGCTTGCTCCCGGGGGCAGAAATGGATACGCAGTATTTT.

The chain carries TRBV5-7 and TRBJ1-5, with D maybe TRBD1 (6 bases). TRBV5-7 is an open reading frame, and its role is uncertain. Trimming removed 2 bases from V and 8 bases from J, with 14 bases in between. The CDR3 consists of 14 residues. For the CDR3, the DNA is TGTGCCAGCAGCTTCGCGACAGGATTAAAGCCCCAGCATTTT. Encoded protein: CASSFATGLKPQHF.

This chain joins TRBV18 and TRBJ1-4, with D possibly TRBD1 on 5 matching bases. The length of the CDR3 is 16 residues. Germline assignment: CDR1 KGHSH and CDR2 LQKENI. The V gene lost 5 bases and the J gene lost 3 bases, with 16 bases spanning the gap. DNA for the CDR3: TGTGCCAGCTCAACAGGCCAACTCGGGCCTAATGAAAAACTGTTTTTT. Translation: CASSTGQLGPNEKLFF. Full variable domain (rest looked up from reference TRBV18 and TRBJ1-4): NAGVMQNPRHLVRRRGQEARLRCSPMKGHSHVYWYRQLPEEGLKFMVYLQKENIIDESGMPKERFSAEFPKEGPSILRIQQVVRGDSAAYFCASSTGQLGPNEKLFFGSGTQLSVL.

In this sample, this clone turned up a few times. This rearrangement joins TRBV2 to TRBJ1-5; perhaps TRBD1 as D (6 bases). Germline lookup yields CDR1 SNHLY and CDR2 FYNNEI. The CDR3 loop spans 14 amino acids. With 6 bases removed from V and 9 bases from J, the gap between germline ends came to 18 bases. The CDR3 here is CASRGLDPRGPQHF. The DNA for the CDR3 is TGTGCCAGCAGGGGTCTGGATCCCAGGGGGCCCCAGCATTTT.

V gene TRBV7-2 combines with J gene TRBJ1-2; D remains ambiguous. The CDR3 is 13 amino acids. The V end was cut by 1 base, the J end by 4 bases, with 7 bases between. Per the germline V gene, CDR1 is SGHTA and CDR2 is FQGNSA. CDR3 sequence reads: CASSLDTSYGYTF. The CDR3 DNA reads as TGTGCCAGCAGCTTAGATACCTCCTATGGCTACACCTTC.

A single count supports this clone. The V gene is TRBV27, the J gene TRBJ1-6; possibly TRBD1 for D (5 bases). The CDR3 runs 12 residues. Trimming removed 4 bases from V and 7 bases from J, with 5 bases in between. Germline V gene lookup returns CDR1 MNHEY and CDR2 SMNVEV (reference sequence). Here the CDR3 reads CASSWGNSPLHF. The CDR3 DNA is TGTGCCAGCAGTTGGGGGAATTCACCCCTCCACTTT.

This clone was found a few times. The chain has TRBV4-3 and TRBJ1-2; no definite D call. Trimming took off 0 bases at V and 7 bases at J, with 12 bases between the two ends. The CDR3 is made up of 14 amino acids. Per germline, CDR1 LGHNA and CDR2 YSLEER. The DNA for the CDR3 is TGCGCCAGCAGCCAAGATCAGGAAAAGGGTGGCTACACCTTC. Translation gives CASSQDQEKGGYTF.

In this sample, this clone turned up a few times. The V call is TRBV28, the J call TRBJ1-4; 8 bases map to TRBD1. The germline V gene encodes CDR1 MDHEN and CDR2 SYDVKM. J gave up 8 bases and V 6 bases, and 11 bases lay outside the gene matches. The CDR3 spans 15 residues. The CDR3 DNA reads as TGTGCCAGCAGCGCAAATCGACAGGGGCGCGAAAAACTGTTTTTT. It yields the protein CASSANRQGREKLFF.

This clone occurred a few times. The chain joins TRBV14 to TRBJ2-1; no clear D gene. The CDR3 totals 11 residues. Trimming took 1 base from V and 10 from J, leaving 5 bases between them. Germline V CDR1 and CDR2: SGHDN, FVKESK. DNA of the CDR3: TGTGCCAGCAGCCAAGGCAGGGAGCAGTTCTTC. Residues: CASSQGREQFF.

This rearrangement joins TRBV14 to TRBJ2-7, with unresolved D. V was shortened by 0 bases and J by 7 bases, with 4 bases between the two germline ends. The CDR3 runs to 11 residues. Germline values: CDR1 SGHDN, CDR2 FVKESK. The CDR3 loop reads CASSQDQEQYF. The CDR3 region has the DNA TGTGCCAGCAGCCAAGATCAAGAGCAGTACTTC.

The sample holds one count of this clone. The CDR3 nucleotides are TGCAGCGTTGCGCCAGGGGGGGGCCGGAACACTGAAGCTTTCTTT. Its translation is CSVAPGGGRNTEAFF. This chain links TRBV29-1 with TRBJ1-1; TRBD1 aligns across 7 bases. V trimming: 4 bases; J trimming: 1 base; junction bases outside the gene matches: 9. The CDR3 is made up of 15 amino acids. Germline V gives CDR1 SQVTM, CDR2 ANQGSEA.

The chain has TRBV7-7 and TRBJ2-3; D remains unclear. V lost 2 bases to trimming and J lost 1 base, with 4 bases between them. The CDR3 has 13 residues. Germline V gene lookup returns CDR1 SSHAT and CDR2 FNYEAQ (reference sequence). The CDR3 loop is CASSLLRTDTQYF. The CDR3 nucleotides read TGTGCCAGCAGCTTACTACGCACAGATACGCAGTATTTT.

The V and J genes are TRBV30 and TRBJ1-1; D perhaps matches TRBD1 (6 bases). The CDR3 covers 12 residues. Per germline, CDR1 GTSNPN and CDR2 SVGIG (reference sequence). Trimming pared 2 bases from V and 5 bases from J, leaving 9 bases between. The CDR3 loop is CAWSKGGTEAFF. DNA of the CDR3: TGTGCCTGGAGTAAGGGGGGGACTGAAGCTTTCTTT.

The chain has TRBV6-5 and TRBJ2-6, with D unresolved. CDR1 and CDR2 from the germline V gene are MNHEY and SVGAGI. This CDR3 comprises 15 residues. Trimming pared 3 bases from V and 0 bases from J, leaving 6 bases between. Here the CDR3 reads CASSYSNSGANVLTF. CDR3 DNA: TGTGCCAGCAGTTATTCAAACTCTGGGGCCAACGTCCTGACTTTC.